The T cell receptor (beta chain) described here comes from a study of T cells in Graves' hyperthyroidism and ophthalmopathy. Overall study findings and caveats: By a 13 V-J model, ophthalmopathy was set apart from stable hyperthyroidism.

Using RNA transcripts as the source, TCR beta CDR3 regions were amplified. With the HTBI primer set, the TCR CDR3 went through a first round of RT-PCR. TCRdb processed the multiplex PCR reads anew with MiXCR; each CDR3 protein has one entry. The table lists a few hundred thousand distinct CDR3 sequences, about 18% of them singletons. Subjects aged 18 to 65 presented with newly diagnosed hyperthyroidism of less than 2 months' duration. Lactation, pregnancy, other autoimmune disease or uncontrolled infection led to exclusion of patients. Regarding this clonotype: What it recognizes is unknown. A read error may explain this, as a much larger clone is one base away.

Germline lookup yields CDR1 GTSNPN and CDR2 SVGIG (reference sequence). The V end lost 1 base, the J end lost 2 bases, and 9 bases lay between the germline ends. CDR3 length equals 13 residues. The sample taken for sequencing was blood. This receptor was obtained from a woman under 30 with Graves' hyperthyroidism. The V call is TRBV30, the J call TRBJ2-7, with a weak D call TRBD1 (5 bases). The CDR3 sequence: CAWSDRSPYEQYF. CDR3 sequence (DNA): TGTGCCTGGAGTGACAGGTCACCCTACGAGCAGTACTTC.